This entry lists 31 T cell receptor beta chains sequenced from one sample in a study of radiation and T cells in renal cell carcinoma. This sample's treatment: treatment-naive control, cytoreductive nephrectomy. Generated by immunoSEQ multiplex PCR, the TCRdb table keeps only in-frame clones and is missing some. The sample lists about 8,900 clones, approximately 68% occurring once. The source was tumor tissue, collected from a patient whose treatment was nephrectomy without radiotherapy. These receptors all stem from a man aged 60 to 75 with renal cell carcinoma.

This chain joins TRBV4-3 and TRBJ2-6, with 9 bases identical to TRBD2. The ends lost 6 bases at V and 9 bases at J; junction bases unmatched: 9. The CDR3 sequence is 15 residues long. CDR1 is LGHNA, CDR2 YSLEER, per germline. The CDR3 sequence: CASRSGTSSGNVLTF. DNA for the CDR3: TGCGCCAGCAGGAGCGGGACTAGCTCGGGCAACGTCCTGACTTTC.

This chain connects TRBV10-2 to TRBJ1-5; 7 bases agree with TRBD1. CDR1 is WSHSY, CDR2 SAAADI, per germline. The V segment lost 4 bases and the J segment 0 bases; nucleotides outside the gene matches: 9. The CDR3 spans 17 residues. DNA for the CDR3: TGCGCCAGCAGTGTTGCCCAGGGGGTGTATAGCAATCAGCCCCAGCATTTT. Its translation is CASSVAQGVYSNQPQHF.

This sequence joins TRBV6-1 and TRBJ1-1; D gene ambiguous. This CDR3 is 13 amino acids long. Germline V CDR1 and CDR2: MNHNS, SASEGT. Trimming removed 7 bases at V and 5 bases at J, with 14 bases between. CDR3 sequence (DNA): TGTGCCAGCACCCAGGCTGCTTGGACTGAAGCTTTCTTT. This translates into CASTQAAWTEAFF.

The gene calls are TRBV25-1 and TRBJ1-2; TRBD1 matches 9 bases. Germline CDR1 and CDR2: MGHDK and SYGVNS. This CDR3 contains 13 residues. Losses at the gene ends were 6 bases for V and 8 bases for J; bases not matched to a gene: 7. The CDR3 DNA reads as TGTGCCAGCAGCAAAACAGGGGGCTCGGGCTACACCTTC. Translating gives CASSKTGGSGYTF.

CDR3 residues: CASSLLGYEQYF. The DNA of the CDR3 is TGTGCCAGCAGCTTATTGGGCTACGAGCAGTACTTC. The V call is TRBV7-2, the J call TRBJ2-7; D is undetermined. Trimming removed 2 bases at V and 3 bases at J, with 5 bases between. Germline V lookup: CDR1 SGHTA, CDR2 FQGNSA. The CDR3 runs to 12 residues.

This clone was picked up one time. The V call is TRBV14, the J call TRBJ2-1; D unresolved. The CDR3 loop spans 12 amino acids. Germline V gene lookup returns CDR1 SGHDN and CDR2 FVKESK. V lost 4 bases and J 3 bases, leaving 4 bases between the germline ends. The CDR3 here is CASSLNYNEQFF. CDR3 in DNA: TGTGCCAGCAGCCTAAACTACAATGAGCAGTTCTTC.

V and J are TRBV7-2 and TRBJ2-1; 11 bases match TRBD1. The CDR3 extends over 16 amino acids. Germline CDR1 is SGHTA and CDR2 is FQGNSA. V shed 6 bases and J 4 bases; nucleotides not matched to a gene: 8. CDR3 nucleotide sequence: TGTGCCAGCAGTCACCGGGACAGGGGGGCTTACAATGAGCAGTTCTTC. Translating it yields CASSHRDRGAYNEQFF.

The table lists this clone with a few counts. V gene TRBV5-4 combines with J gene TRBJ2-7, with D perhaps TRBD2 (7 bases). V lost 5 bases and J lost 5, with 14 bases in between. The CDR3 loop spans 13 amino acids. Germline V gene data show CDR1 as SGHNT and CDR2 as YYREEE (reference sequence). The CDR3 DNA reads as TGTGCCAGCAGGGTGGGGGGGCGTGACGAGCAGTACTTC. Residues: CASRVGGRDEQYF.

V is TRBV11-2 and J is TRBJ2-7; D is perhaps TRBD1 or TRBD2 (5 bases each). Trimming pared 5 bases from V and 0 bases from J, leaving 17 bases between. There are 16 residues in the CDR3. CDR1 and CDR2 from the germline V gene are SGHAT and FQNNGV. The CDR3 DNA reads as TGTGCCAGCAGCGTACCCGGGGCAGGACGCTCCTACGAGCAGTACTTC. Its translation is CASSVPGAGRSYEQYF.

The chain employs TRBV6-4 and TRBJ2-4; D is perhaps TRBD2 (5 bases). Germline CDR1 and CDR2: MRHNA and SNTAGT. The CDR3 sequence is 17 residues long. Deletions cut 2 bases from V and 0 bases from J, with 14 bases between. The chain's CDR3 is CASSDPWERLAKNIQYF. The CDR3 nucleotides are TGTGCCAGCAGTGACCCGTGGGAGAGATTAGCCAAAAACATTCAGTACTTC.

In its sample, this clone was seen a few times. J is TRBJ1-2 and V is TRBV6-6; the D gene is possibly TRBD1 (5 bases). Germline loops: CDR1 MNHNY, CDR2 SVGAGI (reference sequence). The length of the CDR3 is 14 residues. V lost 6 bases and J lost 6, with 17 bases in between. DNA for the CDR3: TGTGCCAGCAGCTTAGCCCAGGGTCAGGATGGCTACACCTTC. Amino acids: CASSLAQGQDGYTF.

This chain uses TRBV5-1 with TRBJ2-5, with a possible D match to TRBD1 (6 bases). Trimming removed 3 bases at V and 2 bases at J, with 20 bases between. Germline V gives CDR1 SGHRS, CDR2 YFSETQ. This CDR3 region has 17 residues. The CDR3 bases are TGCGCCAGCAGCTCTCTTGGGGCGGTACAGGGACAAGAGACCCAGTACTTC. Protein product: CASSSLGAVQGQETQYF.

The chain recombines TRBV7-8 with TRBJ2-1; D assignment may be TRBD1 or TRBD2 (7 bases each). Trimming took 5 bases from V and 6 from J, leaving 23 bases between them. The CDR3 extends over 17 amino acids. From germline, CDR1 is SGHVS and CDR2 FQNEAQ. The CDR3 nucleotides read TGTGCCAGCAGCGAGCAAGAGGGGGCGGGAGCGGGCAATGAGCAGTTCTTC. Translated, it gives CASSEQEGAGAGNEQFF.

This sequence joins TRBV30 and TRBJ2-2; 7 positions agree with TRBD2. CDR3 length: 14 residues. V was pared by 3 bases and J by 4 bases, with 5 bases of the junction left unmatched. Germline lookup yields CDR1 GTSNPN and CDR2 SVGIG (reference sequence). The chain's CDR3 is CAWRGGVLTGELFF. The DNA for the CDR3 is TGTGCCTGGAGGGGGGGGGTGCTCACCGGGGAGCTGTTTTTT. The variable domain in full, with the rest retrieved from reference TRBV30 and TRBJ2-2, is SQTIHQWPATLVQPVGSPLSLECTVEGTSNPNLYWYRQAAGRGLQLLFYSVGIGQISSEVPQNLSASRPQDRQFILSSKKLLLSDSGFYLCAWRGGVLTGELFFGEGSRLTVL.

J is TRBJ2-4 and V is TRBV6-1; tentatively, D is TRBD1 or TRBD2 (5 bases each). Trimming stripped 4 bases from V and 0 bases from J, with 16 bases between. There are 17 residues in the CDR3. In germline, CDR1 is MNHNS, CDR2 SASEGT. The DNA of the CDR3 is TGTGCCAGCAGTGGGAGACTCCGGGGCCTAGCCAAAAACATTCAGTACTTC. The encoded protein is CASSGRLRGLAKNIQYF.

CDR3 residues: CASSGQIFSGNTIYF. In DNA form, the CDR3 reads TGTGCCAGCAGCGGACAGATTTTCTCTGGAAACACCATATATTTT. V gene TRBV5-6 combines with J gene TRBJ1-3; weak D call: TRBD1 (6 bases). Trimming cost V 4 bases and J 0 bases, with 11 bases left between them. CDR1 is SGHDT and CDR2 is YYEEEE in the germline V gene. The CDR3 has 15 amino acids.

The chain uses TRBV5-1 and TRBJ2-1; a possible D gene is TRBD1 (5 bases). With 4 bases removed from V and 0 bases from J, the gap between germline ends came to 14 bases. CDR1 and CDR2 (germline): SGHRS, YFSETQ. CDR3 length: 16 residues. CDR3 sequence (DNA): TGCGCCAGCAGCGAGACAGTTTTAAGCTCCTACAATGAGCAGTTCTTC. It yields the protein CASSETVLSSYNEQFF.

The rearrangement links TRBV6-6 to TRBJ2-7, with 8 bases that match TRBD1. Germline assignment: CDR1 MNHNY and CDR2 SVGAGI (reference sequence). J was trimmed by 5 bases and V by 5 bases; bases with no gene match: 11. The CDR3 runs 15 residues. For the CDR3, the DNA is TGTGCCAGCAGTCGACAGGGGATAGGGGATAACGAGCAGTACTTC. The encoded protein is CASSRQGIGDNEQYF.

The chain uses TRBV9 and TRBJ1-1; 7 bases match TRBD1. With 4 bases clipped from V and 5 bases from J, the junction kept 11 bases outside the gene matches. Germline V CDR1 and CDR2: SGDLS, YYNGEE. The CDR3 loop spans 15 amino acids. In DNA form, the CDR3 reads TGTGCCAGCAGCCTCTTGAATTCAGGGGGGACTGAAGCTTTCTTT. Its protein is CASSLLNSGGTEAFF.

The chain recombines TRBV10-3 with TRBJ2-5; 8 bases align to TRBD1. Germline assignment: CDR1 ENHRY and CDR2 SYGVKD. This CDR3 comprises 15 residues. V dropped 10 bases and J dropped 0; count of bases not matched to a gene: 10. The CDR3 DNA reads TGTGCCACGTCCGCAGGGGGCTCGTACCAAGAGACCCAGTACTTC. Its protein is CATSAGGSYQETQYF.

This clone was recorded a few times. The chain has TRBV6-1 and TRBJ2-2; no clear D gene. The CDR3 covers 15 residues. CDR1 MNHNS and CDR2 SASEGT come from the germline V gene. V shed 2 bases and J shed 8 bases, with 15 bases lying between them. CDR3 coding DNA: TGTGCCAGCAGTGAATCATGGGGAATCGAGGGGGAGCTGTTTTTT. Its protein product is CASSESWGIEGELFF.

The rearrangement joins TRBV13 to TRBJ2-7; 7 bases are a match to TRBD1. Looked up from germline, CDR1 is PRHDT and CDR2 is FYEKMQ (reference sequence). This CDR3 has 14 residues. Trimming cost V 5 bases and J 5 bases; bases outside gene matches: 9. Written as DNA, the CDR3 is TGTGCCAGCAGCAGGGGGCGAAGTATTAACGAGCAGTACTTC. Its protein is CASSRGRSINEQYF.

This chain joins TRBV29-1 and TRBJ1-2, with D maybe TRBD1 (5 bases). CDR3 size: 14 residues. Trimming removed 7 bases from V and 1 base from J, with 16 bases in between. Germline lookup yields CDR1 SQVTM and CDR2 ANQGSEA. As DNA, the CDR3 is TGCAGCGCTGGAGGGGAACTCCTTAACTATGGCTACACCTTC. It yields the protein CSAGGELLNYGYTF.

The chain is built from TRBV28 and TRBJ2-7; a possible D gene is TRBD2 (5 bases). This CDR3 contains 15 residues. Germline CDR1 MDHEN, CDR2 SYDVKM. Trimming took 5 bases from V and 3 from J, leaving 17 bases between them. The CDR3 DNA follows: TGTGCCAGCAGTCCAGGACTGAAGAGGAACTACGAGCAGTACTTC. It specifies CASSPGLKRNYEQYF.

This clone has only one observation. The rearrangement uses TRBV4-2 and TRBJ1-6, with 11 bases identical to TRBD1. This CDR3 is built from 15 residues. Germline lookup yields CDR1 LGHNA and CDR2 YNFKEQ. The V and J ends lost 5 bases and 9 bases, in that order; junction bases with no gene match: 6. CDR3 nucleotide sequence: TGTGCCAGCAGCGAAACCGGGACAGGGGGTTCACCCCTCCACTTT. It translates to CASSETGTGGSPLHF.

V usage is TRBV18 and J usage is TRBJ1-3; D perhaps matches TRBD1 (5 bases). The length of the CDR3 is 14 residues. Germline CDR1 and CDR2: KGHSH and LQKENI. V lost 3 bases and J 4 bases, leaving 10 bases between the germline ends. As DNA, the CDR3 is TGTGCCAGCTCACCGACCAGGGAAGGAAACACCATATATTTT. It encodes CASSPTREGNTIYF.

The chain carries TRBV11-3 and TRBJ2-7; TRBD2 aligns across 8 bases. V gave up 5 bases and J gave up 5 bases; unmatched junction bases: 14. The CDR3 covers 16 residues. The germline V gene has CDR1 SGHNT and CDR2 YENEEA. CDR3 in amino acids: CASSRRLSGSGDEQYF. Written as DNA, the CDR3 is TGTGCCAGCAGCCGCCGACTAAGCGGGAGCGGGGACGAGCAGTACTTC.

The chain carries TRBV7-2 and TRBJ2-3; 8 nucleotides align to TRBD2. Germline loops: CDR1 SGHTA, CDR2 FQGNSA. With 0 bases clipped from V and 1 base from J, the junction kept 6 bases outside the gene matches. The CDR3 is 17 residues long. In nucleotides, the CDR3 is TGTGCCAGCAGCTTAGCCTTGTTCGGGAGGGGCACAGATACGCAGTATTTT. Encoded protein: CASSLALFGRGTDTQYF.

The table lists this clone with a few counts. V and J are TRBV5-1 and TRBJ2-7; tentatively, D is TRBD1 (7 bases). CDR1 and CDR2 from the germline V gene are SGHRS and YFSETQ. V was clipped by 1 base and J by 3 bases, with 14 bases between them. The CDR3 is 15 residues long. CDR3 in DNA: TGCGCCAGCAGCTTGTCAGGGGGGAGCTACTACGAGCAGTACTTC. Amino acids: CASSLSGGSYYEQYF. Full variable domain (remainder filled in from reference TRBV5-1 and TRBJ2-7): KAGVTQTPRYLIKTRGQQVTLSCSPISGHRSVSWYQQTPGQGLQFLFEYFSETQRNKGNFPGRFSGRQFSNSRSEMNVSTLELGDSALYLCASSLSGGSYYEQYFGPGTRLTVT.

V and J are TRBV9 and TRBJ2-7, with D possibly matching TRBD1 (6 bases). Deletions cut 3 bases from V and 1 base from J, with 20 bases between. Germline V lookup: CDR1 SGDLS, CDR2 YYNGEE. The CDR3 spans 17 residues. Written as DNA, the CDR3 is TGTGCCAGCAGCGGCGAAAGGCAGGGCAGGGGATCCTACGAGCAGTACTTC. It is translated as CASSGERQGRGSYEQYF.

This sequence joins TRBV7-2 and TRBJ2-4, with a tentative D call TRBD1 (6 bases). This CDR3 is 15 amino acids long. The V and J ends lost 3 bases and 3 bases respectively, with 12 bases between them. Germline V CDR1 and CDR2: SGHTA, FQGNSA. The CDR3 reads CASSFPQGVKNIQYF. Here the CDR3 DNA reads TGTGCCAGCAGCTTCCCACAGGGAGTCAAAAACATTCAGTACTTC. The full variable domain, its missing parts supplied by reference TRBV7-2 and TRBJ2-4, is GAGVSQSPSNKVTEKGKDVELRCDPISGHTALYWYRQSLGQGLEFLIYFQGNSAPDKSGLPSDRFSAERTGGSVSTLTIQRTQQEDSAVYLCASSFPQGVKNIQYFGAGTRLSVL.